This passage covers 20 T cell receptor beta chains from one sample sequenced in a study of T cell responses to AZD1222 COVID-19 vaccine. Repertoires were generated with immunoSEQ multiplex PCR, while TCRdb's copy carries only in-frame clones and drops some. The profile shows around 95,000 clones, 70% to 90% of them singletons. The sample here was peripheral blood, taken on day 0 of AZD1222 vaccination. The receptors stem from an adult in good health.

The V call is TRBV7-2, the J call TRBJ1-5; D is uncertain. V was trimmed by 1 base and J by 3 bases, leaving 10 bases between them. This CDR3 has 15 amino acids. Germline V lookup: CDR1 SGHTA, CDR2 FQGNSA. CDR3 in amino acids: CASSLDGLDNQPQHF. DNA of the CDR3: TGTGCCAGCAGCTTAGACGGGCTCGACAATCAGCCCCAGCATTTT.

This clone occurred once. The rearrangement links TRBV19 to TRBJ1-5, with D possibly matching TRBD1 (5 bases). Per the germline V gene, CDR1 is LNHDA and CDR2 is SQIVND (reference sequence). The V gene lost 3 bases and the J gene lost 2 bases, with 17 bases spanning the gap. CDR3 size: 17 residues. The CDR3 nucleotides are TGTGCCAGTAGTATCCTCCTTCAGACAGCCCGCAATCAGCCCCAGCATTTT. Amino acid sequence: CASSILLQTARNQPQHF.

This clone was seen only once. The genes are TRBV5-6 and TRBJ2-5; D is uncertain. This CDR3 spans 12 amino acids. Germline CDR1 and CDR2: SGHDT and YYEEEE. V dropped 2 bases and J dropped 5 bases, with 7 bases sitting between them. CDR3 in amino acids: CASSFSRETQYF. CDR3 DNA sequence: TGTGCCAGCAGCTTTTCCCGGGAGACCCAGTACTTC.

The V gene is TRBV18, the J gene TRBJ2-7, with D possibly TRBD2 on 5 matching bases. Germline CDR1 KGHSH, CDR2 LQKENI. The CDR3 is 12 amino acids. The V end lost 3 bases, the J end lost 12 bases, and 15 bases lay between the germline ends. The CDR3 is CASSPGAIEPYF. CDR3 nucleotides: TGTGCCAGCTCACCGGGAGCAATAGAACCGTACTTC. The entire variable domain, with the rest obtained from reference TRBV18 and TRBJ2-7, is as follows: NAGVMQNPRHLVRRRGQEARLRCSPMKGHSHVYWYRQLPEEGLKFMVYLQKENIIDESGMPKERFSAEFPKEGPSILRIQQVVRGDSAAYFCASSPGAIEPYFGPGTRLTVT.

The chain joins TRBV11-3 to TRBJ2-1; 8 nucleotides align to TRBD1. Trimming cost V 5 bases and J 0 bases; bases outside gene matches: 6. The germline V gene encodes CDR1 SGHNT and CDR2 YENEEA. The CDR3 covers 16 residues. The CDR3, as DNA: TGTGCCAGCAGCCTCGACAGGGGAAGCTCCTACAATGAGCAGTTCTTC. Its translation is CASSLDRGSSYNEQFF.

Notes on this clone: This sample also contains other DNA sequences that code for the same CDR3. The chain links TRBV27 to TRBJ2-1; 13 positions agree with TRBD2. V dropped 5 bases and J dropped 0; count of bases not matched to a gene: 1. This CDR3 comprises 16 residues. CDR1 MNHEY and CDR2 SMNVEV come from the germline V gene (reference sequence). The chain's CDR3 is CASSRTSGSSYNEQFF. As DNA, the CDR3 is TGTGCCAGCAGTCGGACTAGCGGGAGCTCCTACAATGAGCAGTTCTTC.

In this sample, this clone turned up many times. J is TRBJ2-7 and V is TRBV6-1; the match to TRBD2 covers 9 bases. The germline V gene encodes CDR1 MNHNS and CDR2 SASEGT. J gave up 0 bases and V 3 bases, and 3 bases lay outside the gene matches. The length of the CDR3 is 15 residues. CDR3 sequence: CASSEVSGSSYEQYF. CDR3 bases: TGTGCCAGCAGTGAGGTTAGCGGGAGCTCCTACGAGCAGTACTTC.

V and J are TRBV18 and TRBJ2-4; 9 bases agree with TRBD1. The CDR3 sequence is 16 residues long. V gave up 4 bases and J gave up 1 base; unmatched junction bases: 5. Germline V gives CDR1 KGHSH, CDR2 LQKENI. The CDR3: CASSHRDRVAKNIQYF. DNA for the CDR3: TGTGCCAGCTCACACCGGGACAGGGTTGCCAAAAACATTCAGTACTTC.

CDR3: CASRMRSNQPQHF. The CDR3 region has the DNA TGTGCCAGTAGGATGAGATCCAATCAGCCCCAGCATTTT. The chain joins TRBV19 to TRBJ1-5; D gene unclear. Per germline, CDR1 LNHDA and CDR2 SQIVND (reference sequence). The V and J ends lost 6 bases and 3 bases respectively, with 9 bases between them. The CDR3 runs 13 residues.

The chain joins TRBV7-9 to TRBJ1-1; TRBD1 aligns across 10 bases. V trimming: 5 bases; J trimming: 4 bases; junction bases outside the gene matches: 7. Germline CDR1 and CDR2: SEHNR and FQNEAQ (reference sequence). CDR3 length equals 15 residues. CDR3 in DNA: TGTGCCAGCAGCAATCCGGGACAGGGGACCACTGAAGCTTTCTTT. It yields the protein CASSNPGQGTTEAFF.

The chain has TRBV19 and TRBJ1-6; D is perhaps TRBD1 (5 bases). Germline CDR1 LNHDA, CDR2 SQIVND (reference sequence). The V end lost 6 bases, the J end lost 0 bases, and 9 bases lay between the germline ends. The CDR3 is 15 amino acids. This chain's CDR3 is CASSAGSSYNSPLHF. The CDR3 DNA is TGTGCCAGTAGCGCAGGGAGCTCCTATAATTCACCCCTCCACTTT.

The rearrangement joins TRBV4-3 to TRBJ1-5; a possible D gene is TRBD1 (6 bases). Trimming cost V 1 base and J 5 bases, with 15 bases left between them. Germline-derived CDR1 and CDR2 are LGHNA and YSLEER. This CDR3 is 16 amino acids long. This CDR3 reads CASSQVFRQDHQPQHF. The CDR3 nucleotides read TGCGCCAGCAGCCAAGTTTTCAGACAGGATCATCAGCCCCAGCATTTT.

This clone was detected only once. As DNA, the CDR3 is TGTGCCAGCAGTTTTGGGACAGGCTCCTATAATTCACCCCTCCACTTT. Amino acid sequence: CASSFGTGSYNSPLHF. The V gene is TRBV28, the J gene TRBJ1-6; the match to TRBD1 covers 8 bases. Germline V lookup: CDR1 MDHEN, CDR2 SYDVKM. This CDR3 contains 16 residues. V was pared by 3 bases and J by 0 bases, with 1 base of the junction left unmatched.

V and J are TRBV10-3 and TRBJ2-4; no clear D. Trimming took off 0 bases at V and 8 bases at J, with 5 bases between the two ends. This CDR3 has 12 amino acids. CDR1 and CDR2 from the germline V gene are ENHRY and SYGVKD. The CDR3 protein is CAISESGDIQYF. CDR3 DNA: TGTGCCATCAGTGAGTCCGGAGACATTCAGTACTTC.

The sample holds one count of this clone. The V call is TRBV9, the J call TRBJ2-7; the match to TRBD2 covers 10 bases. V was clipped by 0 bases and J by 6 bases; unmatched bases: 9. The germline CDR1 and CDR2 sequences are SGDLS and YYNGEE. There are 16 residues in the CDR3. For the CDR3, the DNA is TGTGCCAGCAGCGTAGGGGAAGGACTAGCGGTTTTCGAGCAGTACTTC. Residues: CASSVGEGLAVFEQYF.

The rearrangement links TRBV27 to TRBJ2-3; 10 nucleotides match TRBD1. V lost 6 bases and J lost 4; bases outside the gene matches: 7. CDR3 size: 15 residues. Germline V gives CDR1 MNHEY, CDR2 SMNVEV (reference sequence). In DNA form, the CDR3 reads TGTGCCAGCAGCTCGGACAGGGGGGAGGCAGATACGCAGTATTTT. Encoded protein: CASSSDRGEADTQYF.

This clone was observed a single time. CDR3 in amino acids: CASSPGQVLVGEKLFF. In DNA, the CDR3 is TGCGCCAGCAGCCCGGGACAGGTGCTGGTCGGTGAAAAACTGTTTTTT. The gene calls are TRBV5-1 and TRBJ1-4; 8 bases agree with TRBD1. This CDR3 comprises 16 residues. Per germline, CDR1 SGHRS and CDR2 YFSETQ. Losses at the gene ends were 4 bases for V and 7 bases for J; bases not matched to a gene: 12.

The genes are TRBV7-3 and TRBJ2-1; 7 bases agree with TRBD1. This CDR3 has 11 amino acids. Trimming took 4 bases from V and 14 from J; bases not matched to a gene: 5. Germline loops: CDR1 SGHTA, CDR2 FQGTGA. Here the CDR3 reads CASSSTGEKFF. The CDR3 nucleotides read TGTGCCAGCAGCTCAACAGGGGAGAAGTTCTTC.

The chain has TRBV28 and TRBJ1-5; a possible D gene is TRBD1 (6 bases). Germline CDR1 is MDHEN and CDR2 is SYDVKM. The length of the CDR3 is 16 residues. Trimming removed 2 bases from V and 5 bases from J, with 16 bases in between. This chain's CDR3 is CASSLGFNRVHQPQHF. In DNA, the CDR3 is TGTGCCAGCAGTTTAGGGTTTAACAGGGTGCATCAGCCCCAGCATTTT.

Notes on this clone: A read error may account for a junction end that differs from germline. V gene TRBV15 combines with J gene TRBJ2-4; 10 bases align to TRBD1. Germline-derived CDR1 and CDR2 are LNHNV and YYDKDF (reference sequence). The CDR3 covers 16 residues. The CDR3 DNA reads TGTGCCACCAGGAGAGGGACAGGGGCCGCCAAAAACATTCAGTACTTC. This sequence encodes CATRRGTGAAKNIQYF.